What follows are 28 T cell receptor beta chains derived from one specimen sequenced in a study of T cells in Graves' hyperthyroidism and ophthalmopathy. Authors of the study amplified TCR beta CDR3 regions from RNA transcripts. Using the HTBI primer set, a first-round RT-PCR was run on the TCR CDR3. One entry per CDR3 protein, called by TCRdb with MiXCR from the multiplex PCR reads. The sample contains approximately 510,000 distinct CDR3 sequences, over 35% of which appear only once. Sequencing input: peripheral blood or thyroid tissue (not recorded which). The receptors stem from an adult woman with Graves' disease, either hyperthyroidism or ophthalmopathy (not recorded which).

A single count supports this clonotype. This chain links TRBV7-2 with TRBJ2-7; 9 nucleotides line up with TRBD2. The germline gives CDR1 SGHTA, CDR2 FQGNSA. Trimming at V came to 1 base and at J to 5 bases, leaving 12 bases not matched to a gene. The CDR3 covers 17 residues. The CDR3 coding sequence is TGTGCCAGCAGCTTAGGTCCCTTGGTACTAGCGGGCCACGAGCAGTACTTC. Encoded protein: CASSLGPLVLAGHEQYF.

As for this clonotype: This CDR3 is missing its conserved last phenylalanine or tryptophan, likely due to a read error. No DNA is shown, since the ends of the CDR3 on it are uncertain; the CDR3 is the one TCRdb lists. The rearrangement uses TRBV19 and TRBJ2-6. 8 amino acids form the CDR3, both terminal residues included. CDR1 and CDR2 (germline): LNHDA, SQIVND (reference sequence). The CDR3 sequence: CASSNPNT.

On this clonotype: At one boundary the junction diverges from the germline segment, which might be a read error. The V and J genes are TRBV6-5 and TRBJ2-7; TRBD2 aligns across 10 bases. The length of the CDR3 is 14 residues. Germline assignment: CDR1 MNHEY and CDR2 SVGAGI. The CDR3 bases are TGTGCCATCAGTGGCCTAGCGGGAGTTCCCGAGCAGTACTTC. Encoded protein: CAISGLAGVPEQYF.

The chain recombines TRBV7-9 with TRBJ2-5, with D perhaps TRBD2 (6 bases). The germline gives CDR1 SEHNR, CDR2 FQNEAQ (reference sequence). With 5 bases removed from V and 2 bases from J, the gap between germline ends came to 9 bases. CDR3 size: 13 residues. DNA of the CDR3: TGTGCCAGCAGCCGTAGCGGACAAGAGACCCAGTACTTC. It is translated as CASSRSGQETQYF.

The chain carries TRBV12-3 or TRBV12-4 and TRBJ2-5; a possible D gene is TRBD2 (7 bases). Trimming removed 7 bases from V and 5 bases from J, with 17 bases in between. The CDR3 has 14 residues. CDR3: CASTLGAGAETQYF. The CDR3 DNA reads as TGTGCCAGCACCCTTGGGGCGGGGGCCGAGACCCAGTACTTC.

This clonotype was seen many times. This chain joins TRBV15 and TRBJ2-5, with 7 bases lining up with TRBD1. From germline, CDR1 is LNHNV and CDR2 YYDKDF (reference sequence). The CDR3 loop spans 15 amino acids. Losses at the gene ends were 3 bases for V and 2 bases for J; bases not matched to a gene: 6. The CDR3 protein is CATSSRTGRQETQYF. The CDR3 DNA reads as TGTGCCACCAGCAGTCGGACAGGAAGGCAAGAGACCCAGTACTTC.

V usage is TRBV12-3 or TRBV12-4 and J usage is TRBJ2-7, with TRBD1 matching over 8 bases. CDR3 size: 13 residues. V gave up 5 bases and J gave up 2 bases; unmatched junction bases: 2. The CDR3 sequence: CASSQGAAYEQYF. DNA of the CDR3: TGTGCCAGCAGTCAGGGGGCTGCCTACGAGCAGTACTTC.

CDR3 loop: CASSTPGLAGGPYEQYF. DNA of the CDR3: TGTGCCAGTAGTACTCCAGGACTAGCGGGAGGGCCGTACGAGCAGTACTTC. The chain employs TRBV19 and TRBJ2-7, with 15 bases identical to TRBD2. The CDR3 totals 17 residues. The V segment lost 4 bases and the J segment 4 bases; nucleotides outside the gene matches: 8. The germline V gene encodes CDR1 LNHDA and CDR2 SQIVND (reference sequence).

In the case of this clonotype: No DNA is shown, since the ends of the CDR3 on it are uncertain; the CDR3 is the one TCRdb lists. The gene calls are TRBV29-1 and TRBJ1-1. The CDR3 length is 21 residues, termini included. Germline CDR1 is SQVTM and CDR2 is ANQGSEA. This CDR3 reads CSVEGGTVYEQYFGPNTEAFF.

About this clonotype: One end of the junction does not line up with germline, which may come from a read error. The chain has TRBV5-6 and TRBJ1-1, with D possibly being TRBD1 (5 bases). Germline CDR1 SGHDT, CDR2 YYEEEE. The CDR3 runs to 15 residues. CDR3 nucleotides: TGTGCCAGCGGCTTGGAGTGGGGCCTGGACACTGAAGCTTTCTTT. This codes for CASGLEWGLDTEAFF.

The V call is TRBV20-1, the J call TRBJ2-5; D gene unclear. CDR1 is DFQATT and CDR2 is SNEGSKA in the germline V gene (reference sequence). This CDR3 spans 12 amino acids. Deletions cut 0 bases from V and 5 bases from J, with 7 bases between. This chain's CDR3 is CSARDRTETQYF. CDR3 bases: TGCAGTGCTAGAGATCGGACGGAGACCCAGTACTTC.

The J gene is TRBJ2-6, the V gene TRBV10-3; unclear D gene. The germline CDR1 and CDR2 sequences are ENHRY and SYGVKD. The CDR3 is 17 residues long. V gave up 5 bases and J gave up 2 bases, with 16 bases separating them. The CDR3 loop is CAISPGHLGTGANVLTF. CDR3 coding DNA: TGTGCCATCAGTCCTGGTCATCTGGGAACTGGGGCCAACGTCCTGACTTTC.

The chain is built from TRBV2 and TRBJ1-4; a possible D gene is TRBD1 (5 bases). CDR3 length: 16 residues. Between the trimmed V and J ends, which lost 3 bases and 3 bases, there was a span of 14 bases. Germline V lookup: CDR1 SNHLY, CDR2 FYNNEI. CDR3 sequence reads: CASSELRGSPNEKLFF. Written as DNA, the CDR3 is TGTGCCAGCAGTGAGTTGAGGGGCAGCCCTAATGAAAAACTGTTTTTT.

This clonotype was found many times. The chain joins TRBV2 to TRBJ1-5, with D possibly TRBD1 on 6 matching bases. Germline values: CDR1 SNHLY, CDR2 FYNNEI. V dropped 1 base and J dropped 6 bases, with 13 bases sitting between them. This CDR3 has 15 amino acids. The CDR3 loop reads CASSEEQGVSQPQHF. In nucleotides, the CDR3 is TGTGCCAGCAGTGAAGAACAGGGAGTTTCTCAGCCCCAGCATTTT. The variable domain in full, completed from reference TRBV2 and TRBJ1-5, reads EPEVTQTPSHQVTQMGQEVILRCVPISNHLYFYWYRQILGQKVEFLVSFYNNEISEKSEIFDDQFSVERPDGSNFTLKIRSTKLEDSAMYFCASSEEQGVSQPQHFGDGTRLSIL.

This clonotype has a count of ten or more. The V gene is TRBV5-1, the J gene TRBJ1-4; perhaps TRBD1 as D (5 bases). Trimming took 1 base from V and 6 from J, leaving 10 bases between them. From germline, CDR1 is SGHRS and CDR2 YFSETQ. CDR3 length: 14 amino acids. DNA of the CDR3: TGCGCCAGCAGCTTGACAGGCCCAGATGAAAAACTGTTTTTT. This codes for CASSLTGPDEKLFF.

This clonotype was counted at least ten times. J is TRBJ2-5 and V is TRBV12-3 or TRBV12-4; D may be TRBD1 (6 bases). The CDR3 is 13 residues long. Deletions cut 6 bases from V and 5 bases from J, with 13 bases between. The CDR3 DNA reads as TGTGCCAGCAGCACAGGGTTGTCGGAGACCCAGTACTTC. It yields the protein CASSTGLSETQYF.

The rearrangement joins TRBV10-2 to TRBJ2-7; the match to TRBD1 covers 8 bases. The CDR3 runs 17 residues. Losses at the gene ends were 2 bases for V and 5 bases for J; bases not matched to a gene: 14. The V gene's germline CDR1 is WSHSY and CDR2 SAAADI. The CDR3 region has the DNA TGCGCCAGCAGTGAGAGAGGTCTGACAGGGGTAAGCAACGAGCAGTACTTC. It yields the protein CASSERGLTGVSNEQYF.

As concerns this clonotype: A much bigger clone sits one base away, suggesting this may be a read error. The rearrangement uses TRBV7-9 and TRBJ2-7; 8 nucleotides align to TRBD1. The CDR3 runs to 13 residues. Germline V gene lookup returns CDR1 SEHNR and CDR2 FQNEAQ (reference sequence). V lost 6 bases to trimming and J lost 6 bases; unmatched junction nucleotides: 7. The CDR3 sequence: CASSLGQGAEQYF. CDR3 sequence (DNA): TGTGCCAGCAGTCTCGGACAGGGAGCCGAGCAGTACTTC.

This sequence joins TRBV29-1 and TRBJ2-7, with D perhaps matching TRBD1 (6 bases). Germline V gives CDR1 SQVTM, CDR2 ANQGSEA. V was pared by 8 bases and J by 3 bases, with 14 bases between. CDR3 size: 12 residues. The chain's CDR3 is CSFSGTNYEQYF. The CDR3 nucleotides read TGCAGCTTCTCCGGGACAAACTACGAGCAGTACTTC.

In regard to this clonotype: A read error may account for a junction end that differs from germline. This chain's CDR3 is CASGLQGNTGELFF. CDR3 nucleotide sequence: TGTGCCAGCGGCTTGCAAGGGAACACCGGGGAGCTGTTTTTT. This chain joins TRBV7-9 and TRBJ2-2; D is unresolved. Per germline, CDR1 SEHNR and CDR2 FQNEAQ (reference sequence). The CDR3 spans 14 residues.

This clonotype was counted ten times or more. J is TRBJ1-6 and V is TRBV13; TRBD1 agrees at 7 bases. In germline, CDR1 is PRHDT, CDR2 FYEKMQ (reference sequence). The CDR3 runs to 16 residues. Germline trimming cut 0 bases from V and 6 bases from J; bases unmatched to any gene: 5. The CDR3 loop is CASSLGGGFGNSPLHF. The CDR3 DNA follows: TGTGCCAGCAGCTTAGGAGGGGGCTTCGGTAATTCACCCCTCCACTTT.

A word on this clonotype: A single base separates this from a much larger clone, so it may be a read error. V usage is TRBV2 and J usage is TRBJ1-2, with 8 bases identical to TRBD1. This CDR3 has 15 amino acids. Germline CDR1 and CDR2: SNHLY and FYNNEI. The CDR3 DNA sequence: TGTGCCGGCAGCACCCGACAGGGGATGAACTATGGCTACACCTTC. It is translated as CAGSTRQGMNYGYTF.

This clonotype came up a few times. The genes are TRBV7-9 and TRBJ2-5; no reliable D call. With 3 bases removed from V and 5 bases from J, the gap between germline ends came to 16 bases. CDR3 length: 15 amino acids. Germline V lookup: CDR1 SEHNR, CDR2 FQNEAQ (reference sequence). The CDR3 coding sequence is TGTGCCAGCAGCTTGGTATGGGAAGGGATCGAGACCCAGTACTTC. It translates to CASSLVWEGIETQYF.

CDR3 bases: TGTGCCAGCAGCTTGTGGGGGTCGGGCTACACCTTC. As protein: CASSLWGSGYTF. This rearrangement joins TRBV5-6 to TRBJ1-2, with D possibly matching TRBD1 (5 bases). V gave up 1 base and J gave up 8 bases, with 9 bases separating them. Germline CDR1 and CDR2: SGHDT and YYEEEE. The CDR3 contains 12 residues.

The rearrangement joins TRBV7-2 to TRBJ1-2, with D unresolved. The CDR3 has 14 residues. Trimming removed 1 base at V and 6 bases at J, with 12 bases between. Germline V gene data show CDR1 as SGHTA and CDR2 as FQGNSA. CDR3 in amino acids: CASSLVAGNDGYTF. In DNA, the CDR3 is TGTGCCAGCAGCTTAGTGGCGGGGAATGATGGCTACACCTTC.

The V gene is TRBV4-1, the J gene TRBJ1-4; D not resolved. V lost 4 bases and J lost 3, with 12 bases in between. The CDR3 loop spans 15 amino acids. CDR1 is MGHRA and CDR2 is YSYEKL in the germline V gene. The CDR3 bases are TGCGCCAGCAGCCGGATGGGGAGGTCTAATGAAAAACTGTTTTTT. This codes for CASSRMGRSNEKLFF.

This clonotype showed up just a few times. This chain links TRBV7-9 with TRBJ2-7; D is undetermined. There are 13 residues in the CDR3. Germline assignment: CDR1 SEHNR and CDR2 FQNEAQ (reference sequence). Trimming took off 4 bases at V and 6 bases at J, with 13 bases between the two ends. CDR3 loop: CASSSPFGSEQYF. Written as DNA, the CDR3 is TGTGCCAGCAGCTCCCCCTTTGGATCCGAGCAGTACTTC.

V gene TRBV7-8 combines with J gene TRBJ2-5; the D gene is possibly TRBD2 (5 bases). The CDR3 has 16 amino acids. V was shortened by 3 bases and J by 3 bases, with 17 bases between the two germline ends. Germline V gene lookup returns CDR1 SGHVS and CDR2 FQNEAQ. CDR3 DNA sequence: TGTGCCAGCAGCTTTCTAGCCGGACCGCTGGAAGAGACCCAGTACTTC. This gives the protein CASSFLAGPLEETQYF.